This entry lists 29 T cell receptor beta chains sequenced from one sample in a study of response to subunit inactivated influenza vaccine. TCRdb fed the RT-PCR reads into MiXCR, producing one record per CDR3 protein. The sample consists of about 540,000 distinct CDR3 sequences, around 15% of them appearing once. The sample was PBMCs from blood, taken about 11 days after vaccination. These receptors were obtained from a man aged 45-65 years who received an inactivated influenza vaccine.

The chain carries TRBV7-2 and TRBJ2-3; no clear D. Trimming shortened V by 4 bases and J by 6 bases, and 8 bases separated the two germline ends. The germline CDR1 and CDR2 sequences are SGHTA and FQGNSA. The CDR3 is made up of 12 amino acids. CDR3 protein: CASSSRFDTQYF. The CDR3 region has the DNA TGTGCCAGCAGCTCCCGGTTTGATACGCAGTATTTT.

CDR3 in DNA: TGCGCCAGCAGCCGTTCACCCCGGGACAAGAGCAATGAGCAGTTCTTC. It yields the protein CASSRSPRDKSNEQFF. V usage is TRBV5-1 and J usage is TRBJ2-1; tentative D call: TRBD1 (6 bases). The CDR3 has 16 residues. V lost 4 bases, J lost 6 bases, and 20 bases lay in between. Germline-derived CDR1 and CDR2 are SGHRS and YFSETQ.

The rearrangement links TRBV19 to TRBJ2-1; no clear D. Deletions cut 5 bases from V and 3 bases from J, with 11 bases between. The CDR3 runs 14 residues. The germline CDR1 and CDR2 sequences are LNHDA and SQIVND (reference sequence). For the CDR3, the DNA is TGTGCCAGTAGTGTTATTAGCAGCTACAATGAGCAGTTCTTC. Its protein is CASSVISSYNEQFF.

The chain combines TRBV6-1 with TRBJ2-3; D may be TRBD2 (5 bases). Trimming pared 6 bases from V and 2 bases from J, leaving 15 bases between. CDR3 length equals 15 residues. The germline CDR1 and CDR2 sequences are MNHNS and SASEGT. CDR3 region: CASSQRDLPTDTQYF. The CDR3, as DNA: TGTGCCAGCAGCCAGAGGGATCTTCCCACAGATACGCAGTATTTT.

The chain couples TRBV20-1 to TRBJ2-7; D gene unclear. Per the germline V gene, CDR1 is DFQATT and CDR2 is SNEGSKA (reference sequence). With 4 bases removed from V and 2 bases from J, the gap between germline ends came to 15 bases. The CDR3 has 14 amino acids. CDR3 sequence: CSANPPAQTYEQYF. DNA for the CDR3: TGCAGTGCTAACCCTCCGGCACAGACCTACGAGCAGTACTTC.

This clonotype turned up a few times. This rearrangement joins TRBV12-3 or TRBV12-4 to TRBJ2-5, with 9 bases identical to TRBD1. Trimming took 1 base from V and 1 from J; bases not matched to a gene: 7. This CDR3 is 17 amino acids long. The chain's CDR3 is CASSLGYTGGLQETQYF. The DNA of the CDR3 is TGTGCCAGCAGTTTAGGGTATACAGGGGGCCTCCAAGAGACCCAGTACTTC.

V gene TRBV2 combines with J gene TRBJ2-7, with D hard to call. Between the trimmed V and J ends, which lost 8 bases and 3 bases, there was a span of 17 bases. This CDR3 region has 14 residues. CDR1 is SNHLY and CDR2 is FYNNEI in the germline V gene. The CDR3 loop is CASRPLESDYEQYF. The CDR3, as DNA: TGTGCCAGCCGCCCACTCGAAAGCGACTACGAGCAGTACTTC.

The chain joins TRBV6-2 or TRBV6-3 to TRBJ2-7; D is uncertain. CDR3 size: 14 residues. The V end lost 4 bases, the J end lost 0 bases, and 10 bases lay between the germline ends. Germline CDR1 MNHEY, CDR2 SVGEGT. CDR3 sequence reads: CASSSILSSYEQYF. CDR3 sequence (DNA): TGTGCCAGCAGTTCCATACTGAGCTCCTACGAGCAGTACTTC.

This clonotype came up a few times. CDR3 DNA: TGCAGCGTTGTACCCTTGATCCTTACTAGCTCCTACAATGAGCAGTTCTTC. This encodes CSVVPLILTSSYNEQFF. The chain carries TRBV29-1 and TRBJ2-1; maybe TRBD2 (5 bases). From germline, CDR1 is SQVTM and CDR2 ANQGSEA. This CDR3 comprises 17 residues. Trimming took off 4 bases at V and 0 bases at J, with 19 bases between the two ends.

In this sample, this clonotype turned up a few times. The chain combines TRBV6-1 with TRBJ1-5; D might be TRBD1 (5 bases). CDR1 is MNHNS, CDR2 SASEGT, per germline. With 5 bases removed from V and 6 bases from J, the gap between germline ends came to 11 bases. This CDR3 has 13 residues. The CDR3 DNA sequence: TGTGCCAGCAGTCCCTTTGGGGGTCAGCCCCAGCATTTT. As protein: CASSPFGGQPQHF.

This clonotype was detected many times. V and J are TRBV12-3 or TRBV12-4 and TRBJ2-7, with D perhaps matching TRBD1 or TRBD2 (5 bases each). CDR3 length equals 13 residues. With 3 bases removed from V and 3 bases from J, the gap between germline ends came to 9 bases. The CDR3 here is CASSFAGGYEQYF. The CDR3 nucleotides read TGTGCCAGCAGTTTTGCTGGGGGCTACGAGCAGTACTTC.

Only a few counts were recorded for this clonotype. The chain uses TRBV4-1 and TRBJ2-3; a weak D match, TRBD2 (6 bases). Germline-derived CDR1 and CDR2 are MGHRA and YSYEKL. The CDR3 consists of 18 residues. Trimming pared 0 bases from V and 1 base from J, leaving 17 bases between. CDR3 bases: TGCGCCAGCAGCCAAGATTCGGAGCCGGGACTCCGCACAGATACGCAGTATTTT. Its protein product is CASSQDSEPGLRTDTQYF.

This clonotype was counted between two and nine times. The chain employs TRBV7-9 and TRBJ1-1; a possible D gene is TRBD1 (5 bases). Trimming took 2 bases from V and 1 from J, leaving 11 bases between them. The CDR3 consists of 15 residues. Germline CDR1 is SEHNR and CDR2 is FQNEAQ (reference sequence). CDR3 residues: CASSLFRDRNTEAFF. The CDR3 coding sequence is TGTGCCAGCAGCTTATTTAGGGACCGGAACACTGAAGCTTTCTTT.

This clonotype appeared a few times. As DNA, the CDR3 is TGCGCCAGCAGCTTGGTCTTTTTTCCCGGGGAGCTGTTTTTT. Encoded protein: CASSLVFFPGELFF. The gene calls are TRBV5-1 and TRBJ2-2; no clear D gene. Germline V gene data show CDR1 as SGHRS and CDR2 as YFSETQ. This CDR3 is 14 amino acids long. Trimming cost V 0 bases and J 6 bases, with 9 bases left between them. The entire variable domain, with the rest obtained from reference TRBV5-1 and TRBJ2-2, is as follows: KAGVTQTPRYLIKTRGQQVTLSCSPISGHRSVSWYQQTPGQGLQFLFEYFSETQRNKGNFPGRFSGRQFSNSRSEMNVSTLELGDSALYLCASSLVFFPGELFFGEGSRLTVL.

This clonotype has just a few counts. The V and J genes are TRBV5-1 and TRBJ1-1; D is possibly TRBD1 (5 bases). Trimming removed 4 bases from V and 3 bases from J, with 19 bases in between. The CDR3 consists of 16 residues. Germline V gene data show CDR1 as SGHRS and CDR2 as YFSETQ. CDR3 DNA sequence: TGCGCCAGCAGCACGCGGCCGCCGGGGCTGTACACTGAAGCTTTCTTT. Translating gives CASSTRPPGLYTEAFF. Drawing the rest from reference TRBV5-1 and TRBJ1-1, the complete variable domain is KAGVTQTPRYLIKTRGQQVTLSCSPISGHRSVSWYQQTPGQGLQFLFEYFSETQRNKGNFPGRFSGRQFSNSRSEMNVSTLELGDSALYLCASSTRPPGLYTEAFFGQGTRLTVV.

In its sample, this clonotype was seen a few times. The chain joins TRBV20-1 to TRBJ2-7; TRBD1 agrees at 11 bases. With 2 bases clipped from V and 4 bases from J, the junction kept 4 bases outside the gene matches. CDR1 and CDR2 (germline): DFQATT, SNEGSKA (reference sequence). CDR3 length: 14 amino acids. CDR3: CSARRTGGFYEQYF. DNA of the CDR3: TGCAGTGCTAGAAGGACAGGGGGCTTTTACGAGCAGTACTTC.

V and J are TRBV6-1 and TRBJ2-2, with D perhaps TRBD1 or TRBD2 (5 bases each). CDR1 MNHNS and CDR2 SASEGT come from the germline V gene. The CDR3 consists of 14 residues. V shed 6 bases and J shed 7 bases, with 15 bases lying between them. CDR3 sequence (DNA): TGTGCCAGCAGAAAAAACGAGGGGCGCGGGGAGCTGTTTTTT. This encodes CASRKNEGRGELFF.

The chain links TRBV29-1 to TRBJ2-1, with 11 bases fitting TRBD2. CDR1 SQVTM and CDR2 ANQGSEA come from the germline V gene. The CDR3 spans 14 residues. V trimming: 3 bases; J trimming: 9 bases; junction bases outside the gene matches: 7. In DNA form, the CDR3 reads TGCAGCGTTGACTTCTTAGCGGGAGGGTCTGAGCAGTTCTTC. It translates to CSVDFLAGGSEQFF.

This clonotype was seen a handful of times. CDR3 region: CASSDPGGPNEQFF. CDR3 in DNA: TGTGCCAGCTCCGATCCGGGGGGGCCCAATGAGCAGTTCTTC. V and J are TRBV18 and TRBJ2-1, with 8 bases identical to TRBD2. J was trimmed by 6 bases and V by 6 bases; bases with no gene match: 7. The CDR3 is made up of 14 amino acids. Germline values: CDR1 KGHSH, CDR2 LQKENI.

The table lists this clonotype with many counts. The chain uses TRBV6-7 and TRBJ1-6; D is unclear. TRBV6-7 is sorted into the ORF group, with uncertain function. The CDR3 is 14 residues long. V gave up 0 bases and J gave up 7 bases, with 7 bases separating them. The CDR3 loop is CASSYSKANSPLHF. The CDR3 DNA is TGTGCCAGCAGTTACTCGAAGGCAAATTCACCCCTCCACTTT.

V and J are TRBV12-3 or TRBV12-4 and TRBJ2-3; D gene ambiguous. Trimming shortened V by 0 bases and J by 3 bases, and 13 bases separated the two germline ends. The CDR3 is 16 amino acids. Written as DNA, the CDR3 is TGTGCCAGCAGTTTAGCCGCCGGGTGGGGTACAGATACGCAGTATTTT. Its translation: CASSLAAGWGTDTQYF.

V gene TRBV7-9 combines with J gene TRBJ2-1; D call uncertain. CDR1 is SEHNR, CDR2 FQNEAQ, per germline (reference sequence). This CDR3 is built from 13 residues. V dropped 4 bases and J dropped 6 bases, with 10 bases sitting between them. In nucleotides, the CDR3 is TGTGCCAGCAGCTCAGGACGGAGCAATGAGCAGTTCTTC. Translation gives CASSSGRSNEQFF.

This chain uses TRBV20-1 with TRBJ2-1; 11 bases align to TRBD2. This CDR3 is built from 16 residues. CDR1 and CDR2 (germline): DFQATT, SNEGSKA (reference sequence). The J segment lost 3 bases and the V segment lost 1 base, leaving 5 bases of the junction unmatched. CDR3 protein: CSARGLGLADYNEQFF. CDR3 DNA: TGCAGTGCTAGAGGGTTGGGACTAGCGGACTACAATGAGCAGTTCTTC.

V and J are TRBV20-1 and TRBJ2-7; 7 bases fit TRBD1. V was pared by 6 bases and J by 3 bases, with 5 bases of the junction left unmatched. Germline values: CDR1 DFQATT, CDR2 SNEGSKA (reference sequence). CDR3 length: 12 residues. The CDR3 sequence is CSARTGFYEQYF. CDR3 bases: TGCAGTGCGAGGACAGGCTTCTACGAGCAGTACTTC.

This clonotype has more than one count but fewer than ten. The chain combines TRBV11-3 with TRBJ2-3, with 10 positions matching TRBD2. J lost 5 bases, V lost 1 base, and 9 bases had no gene match. The CDR3 totals 17 residues. Germline CDR1 SGHNT, CDR2 YENEEA. The CDR3 DNA sequence: TGTGCCAGCAGCTTAGGCCAGCGGGAGGGCCTTGTAGATACGCAGTATTTT. As protein: CASSLGQREGLVDTQYF.

V gene TRBV4-3 combines with J gene TRBJ2-3; 8 bases align to TRBD2. V shed 1 base, J shed 5 bases, and the junction held 14 bases outside the gene matches. CDR3 size: 18 residues. CDR1 is LGHNA, CDR2 YSLEER, per germline. In DNA form, the CDR3 reads TGCGCCAGCAGCCAAGCCGTTTGGTCCGGGGGGGGTAGAGATACGCAGTATTTT. This codes for CASSQAVWSGGGRDTQYF.

The V call is TRBV6-2 or TRBV6-3, the J call TRBJ1-1, with 7 bases aligning to TRBD1. From germline, CDR1 is MNHEY and CDR2 SVGEGT. The V and J ends lost 4 bases and 4 bases, in that order; junction bases with no gene match: 6. This CDR3 comprises 14 residues. The CDR3 bases are TGTGCCAGCAGTTCAAACAGGGGAGTCACTGAAGCTTTCTTT. Translated: CASSSNRGVTEAFF.

This chain links TRBV10-3 with TRBJ2-7, with 10 nucleotides matching TRBD2. The CDR3 has 15 residues. With 6 bases clipped from V and 2 bases from J, the junction kept 7 bases outside the gene matches. CDR1 is ENHRY, CDR2 SYGVKD, per germline. CDR3: CAIRDPSGSTYEQYF. The CDR3 coding sequence is TGTGCCATCAGGGACCCTAGCGGGAGTACCTACGAGCAGTACTTC.

This clonotype has a count of ten or more. The chain uses TRBV9 and TRBJ1-6, with D possibly matching TRBD1 (6 bases). Trimming pared 4 bases from V and 7 bases from J, leaving 12 bases between. The CDR3 runs to 14 residues. CDR1 and CDR2 from the germline V gene are SGDLS and YYNGEE. The CDR3 sequence is CASSSWTVNSPLHF. The CDR3 nucleotides are TGTGCCAGCAGCTCCTGGACAGTAAATTCACCCCTCCACTTT.